These 21 T cell receptor beta chains originate from one sample sequenced in a study of a mutant IDH1 vaccine in newly diagnosed glioma. This table comes from immunoSEQ multiplex PCR, and its TCRdb copy is limited to in-frame clones, with some not included. The top ten hold about 3.7% of the sample, which has fewer than 70,000 clones, about 84% seen once. Sample time point: week 11, during vaccination. Alongside topical imiquimod, each dose of vaccine comprised 300 ug of mutant IDH1 20-mer peptide. For these TCRs, the target antigens are not known. The source material was PBMCs, sampled from a glioma patient whose treatment included an IDH1 peptide vaccine. These receptors came from a man aged 25 to 40 with glioma.

This clone was observed once. The chain has TRBV2 and TRBJ2-7, with 8 nucleotides matching TRBD2. Trimming took 8 bases from V and 3 from J; bases not matched to a gene: 6. CDR3 size: 13 residues. CDR1 and CDR2 (germline): SNHLY, FYNNEI. CDR3 DNA: TGTGCCAGCCGGGGACGGGAGGGCTACGAGCAGTACTTC. As protein: CASRGREGYEQYF.

The chain joins TRBV5-6 to TRBJ1-1; D is possibly TRBD1 (5 bases). V shed 1 base and J shed 0 bases, with 16 bases lying between them. CDR1 is SGHDT, CDR2 YYEEEE, per germline. There are 17 residues in the CDR3. Here the CDR3 reads CASSLYGGASVNTEAFF. In DNA form, the CDR3 reads TGTGCCAGCAGCTTGTATGGTGGGGCGTCGGTGAACACTGAAGCTTTCTTT.

The chain links TRBV7-2 to TRBJ1-2; weak D call: TRBD1 (5 bases). There are 15 residues in the CDR3. Germline-derived CDR1 and CDR2 are SGHTA and FQGNSA. V was shortened by 1 base and J by 4 bases, with 13 bases between the two germline ends. CDR3 nucleotides: TGTGCCAGCAGCTTAGGAGGGGAAGCGGCCTATGGCTACACCTTC. It translates to CASSLGGEAAYGYTF.

The chain combines TRBV15 with TRBJ2-2; 7 bases line up with TRBD2. The J segment lost 7 bases and the V segment lost 2 bases, leaving 16 bases of the junction unmatched. This CDR3 comprises 18 residues. Germline loops: CDR1 LNHNV, CDR2 YYDKDF (reference sequence). The chain's CDR3 is CATSRSRRLAGVDGELFF. CDR3 DNA sequence: TGTGCCACCAGCAGATCCCGAAGACTGGCGGGAGTTGACGGGGAGCTGTTTTTT.

This clone was counted only a few times. The rearrangement uses TRBV29-1 and TRBJ1-2; D gene uncertain. CDR3 length: 13 residues. From germline, CDR1 is SQVTM and CDR2 ANQGSEA. Trimming took off 2 bases at V and 2 bases at J, with 9 bases between the two ends. The CDR3 protein is CSVESKRNYGYTF. The CDR3 DNA reads as TGCAGCGTTGAATCAAAGAGGAACTATGGCTACACCTTC.

The rearrangement links TRBV29-1 to TRBJ1-2; D ambiguous. CDR1 and CDR2 from the germline V gene are SQVTM and ANQGSEA. The CDR3 covers 14 residues. Trimming took 1 base from V and 4 from J, leaving 13 bases between them. The CDR3 sequence: CSVEAGSLRYGYTF. Here the CDR3 DNA reads TGCAGCGTTGAAGCCGGAAGCCTCCGCTATGGCTACACCTTC.

V gene TRBV4-2 combines with J gene TRBJ2-2; D uncertain. Trimming cost V 0 bases and J 5 bases, with 13 bases left between them. The germline V gene has CDR1 LGHNA and CDR2 YNFKEQ. The CDR3 totals 16 residues. The CDR3 loop reads CASSQESSTGTGELFF. The DNA of the CDR3 is TGTGCCAGCAGCCAAGAATCCTCTACGGGTACCGGGGAGCTGTTTTTT.

The CDR3 loop reads CASSQTALRGNTIYF. CDR3 bases: TGTGCCAGCAGCCAAACGGCTTTGAGAGGAAACACCATATATTTT. This rearrangement joins TRBV9 to TRBJ1-3; D gene ambiguous. V lost 4 bases and J 4 bases, leaving 15 bases between the germline ends. The length of the CDR3 is 15 residues. Germline V gene lookup returns CDR1 SGDLS and CDR2 YYNGEE. Complete variable domain (other parts from reference TRBV9 and TRBJ1-3): DSGVTQTPKHLITATGQRVTLRCSPRSGDLSVYWYQQSLDQGLQFLIQYYNGEERAKGNILERFSAQQFPDLHSELNLSSLELGDSALYFCASSQTALRGNTIYFGEGSWLTVV.

This clone appeared a few times. The rearrangement uses TRBV7-2 and TRBJ2-5; D is perhaps TRBD1 (6 bases). CDR3 length equals 15 residues. The V gene's germline CDR1 is SGHTA and CDR2 FQGNSA. Trimming left V 3 bases short and J 1 base short, with 12 bases between. The CDR3 sequence: CASSFQLGGQETQYF. CDR3 coding DNA: TGTGCCAGCAGCTTCCAGCTAGGGGGCCAAGAGACCCAGTACTTC.

CDR3 nucleotides: TGCGCCAGCAGCCAAGGACCGGGACAGGCCTATAGGCAGTACTTC. Translation: CASSQGPGQAYRQYF. The chain combines TRBV4-1 with TRBJ2-7, with 8 bases that match TRBD1. Germline CDR1 MGHRA, CDR2 YSYEKL. V was pared by 1 base and J by 9 bases, with 11 bases of the junction left unmatched. There are 15 residues in the CDR3.

The chain is built from TRBV2 and TRBJ2-4; D ambiguous. The CDR3 sequence is 14 residues long. Trimming took 4 bases from V and 0 from J, leaving 7 bases between them. Germline values: CDR1 SNHLY, CDR2 FYNNEI. The CDR3 DNA reads TGTGCCAGCAGTGTATCAGGAGCCAAAAACATTCAGTACTTC. It is translated as CASSVSGAKNIQYF.

In its sample, this clone was seen a few times. The chain recombines TRBV20-1 with TRBJ2-1, with no clear D. Deletions cut 6 bases from V and 5 bases from J, with 8 bases between. The CDR3 has 11 amino acids. Germline V gene data show CDR1 as DFQATT and CDR2 as SNEGSKA (reference sequence). The CDR3 protein is CSATSHNEQFF. CDR3 coding DNA: TGCAGTGCCACTTCCCACAATGAGCAGTTCTTC.

The chain has TRBV9 and TRBJ1-2; D possibly corresponds to TRBD1 (6 bases). V was pared by 2 bases and J by 1 base, with 12 bases between. Germline V gene lookup returns CDR1 SGDLS and CDR2 YYNGEE. The CDR3 is 15 amino acids. The CDR3 reads CASSVDADSNYGYTF. The CDR3, as DNA: TGTGCCAGCAGCGTGGACGCGGACAGTAACTATGGCTACACCTTC.

The J gene is TRBJ1-2, the V gene TRBV5-1; D perhaps matches TRBD1 (5 bases). Trimming cost V 5 bases and J 0 bases, with 20 bases left between them. This CDR3 has 17 amino acids. Germline assignment: CDR1 SGHRS and CDR2 YFSETQ. The CDR3 DNA reads as TGCGCCAGCAGGTCGGGGGTAGGGCAGGTCGCTAACTATGGCTACACCTTC. It translates to CASRSGVGQVANYGYTF.

The CDR3 sequence is CASSEAYGGFYEQYF. The CDR3 DNA reads TGTGCCAGCAGTGAGGCGTACGGGGGGTTCTACGAGCAGTACTTC. This chain links TRBV6-4 with TRBJ2-7, with TRBD2 matching 7 bases. This CDR3 has 15 residues. Germline CDR1 MRHNA, CDR2 SNTAGT. V lost 3 bases and J lost 3; bases outside the gene matches: 8.

This clone turned up a few times. The DNA for the CDR3 is TGCAGTGCAAGGGGGCTATACGAGCAGTACTTC. Protein: CSARGLYEQYF. This rearrangement joins TRBV20-1 to TRBJ2-7, with 7 bases identical to TRBD1. The ends lost 6 bases at V and 4 bases at J; junction bases unmatched: 3. The germline V gene encodes CDR1 DFQATT and CDR2 SNEGSKA (reference sequence). The CDR3 spans 11 residues.

The J gene is TRBJ2-5, the V gene TRBV7-9; D unresolved. The germline CDR1 and CDR2 sequences are SEHNR and FQNEAQ (reference sequence). The CDR3 length is 10 residues. Trimming pared 6 bases from V and 5 bases from J, leaving 4 bases between. The DNA for the CDR3 is TGTGCCAGCAGAGGGGAGACCCAGTACTTC. Encoded protein: CASRGETQYF.

For this clone: A read error may produce the germline difference seen at one junction end. V gene TRBV5-1 combines with J gene TRBJ2-5; 8 bases are a match to TRBD1. Germline loops: CDR1 SGHRS, CDR2 YFSETQ. The CDR3 consists of 14 residues. CDR3 sequence reads: CVSRNTGGRETQYF. CDR3 sequence (DNA): TGCGTCAGCAGAAACACAGGGGGAAGGGAGACCCAGTACTTC.

This clone was seen once. The chain employs TRBV12-5 and TRBJ2-3; no clear D. Trimming pared 7 bases from V and 0 bases from J, leaving 17 bases between. This CDR3 has 16 residues. Germline CDR1 LGHNT, CDR2 FRNRAP. The CDR3 region is CASAPNRATSTDTQYF. CDR3 sequence (DNA): TGTGCTAGTGCCCCAAATCGGGCAACTAGCACAGATACGCAGTATTTT.

The table lists this clone with a few counts. This chain connects TRBV6-1 to TRBJ2-5; 10 bases fit TRBD2. Germline loops: CDR1 MNHNS, CDR2 SASEGT. The length of the CDR3 is 15 residues. V gave up 4 bases and J gave up 0 bases; unmatched junction bases: 2. The chain's CDR3 is CASSVLAGDQETQYF. The DNA of the CDR3 is TGTGCCAGCAGTGTCCTAGCGGGGGACCAAGAGACCCAGTACTTC.

V and J are TRBV4-1 and TRBJ2-7; 9 nucleotides line up with TRBD1. V shed 0 bases and J 4 bases; nucleotides not matched to a gene: 16. The CDR3 is 19 amino acids. From germline, CDR1 is MGHRA and CDR2 YSYEKL. The chain's CDR3 is CASSQEGGRTGGEIYEQYF. The CDR3, as DNA: TGCGCCAGCAGCCAAGAGGGGGGCCGAACAGGGGGCGAGATTTACGAGCAGTACTTC.